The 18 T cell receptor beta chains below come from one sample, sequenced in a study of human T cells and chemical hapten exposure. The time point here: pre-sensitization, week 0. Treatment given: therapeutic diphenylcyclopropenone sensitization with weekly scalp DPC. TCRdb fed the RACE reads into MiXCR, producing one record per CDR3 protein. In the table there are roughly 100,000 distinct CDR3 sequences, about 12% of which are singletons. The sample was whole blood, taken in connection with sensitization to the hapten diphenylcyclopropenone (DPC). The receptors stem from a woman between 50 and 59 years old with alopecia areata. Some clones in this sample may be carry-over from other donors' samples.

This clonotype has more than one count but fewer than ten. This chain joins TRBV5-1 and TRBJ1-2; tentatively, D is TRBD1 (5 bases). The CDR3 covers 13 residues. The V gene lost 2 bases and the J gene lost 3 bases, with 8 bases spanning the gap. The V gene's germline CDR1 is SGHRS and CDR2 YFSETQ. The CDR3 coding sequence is TGCGCCAGCAGCTTTGACAGACACTATGGCTACACCTTC. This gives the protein CASSFDRHYGYTF.

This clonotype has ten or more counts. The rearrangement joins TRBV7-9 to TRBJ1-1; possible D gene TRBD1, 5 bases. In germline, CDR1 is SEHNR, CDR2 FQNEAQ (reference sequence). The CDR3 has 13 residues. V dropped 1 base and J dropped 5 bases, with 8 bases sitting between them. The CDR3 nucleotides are TGTGCCAGCAGCTTAGAGCAGGGTACTGAAGCTTTCTTT. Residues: CASSLEQGTEAFF.

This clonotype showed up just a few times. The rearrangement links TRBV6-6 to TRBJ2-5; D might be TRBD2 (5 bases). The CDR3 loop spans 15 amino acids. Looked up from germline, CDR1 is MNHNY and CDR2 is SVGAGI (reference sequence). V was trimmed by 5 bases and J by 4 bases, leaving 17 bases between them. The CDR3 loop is CASSQKRRIGETQYF. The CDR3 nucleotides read TGTGCCAGCAGTCAAAAGCGGCGGATCGGAGAGACCCAGTACTTC.

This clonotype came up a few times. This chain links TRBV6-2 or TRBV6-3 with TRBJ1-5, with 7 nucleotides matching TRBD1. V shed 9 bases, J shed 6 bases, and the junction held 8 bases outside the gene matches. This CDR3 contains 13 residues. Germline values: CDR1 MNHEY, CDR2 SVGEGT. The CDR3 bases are TGTGCCAGTCGGAACGACAGGGTTCAGCCCCAGCATTTT. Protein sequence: CASRNDRVQPQHF.

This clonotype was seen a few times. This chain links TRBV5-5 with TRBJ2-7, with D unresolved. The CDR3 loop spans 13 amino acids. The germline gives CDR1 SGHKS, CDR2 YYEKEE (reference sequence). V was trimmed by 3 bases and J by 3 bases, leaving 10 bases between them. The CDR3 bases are TGTGCCAGCAGCTCACCTATGGGCTACGAGCAGTACTTC. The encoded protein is CASSSPMGYEQYF.

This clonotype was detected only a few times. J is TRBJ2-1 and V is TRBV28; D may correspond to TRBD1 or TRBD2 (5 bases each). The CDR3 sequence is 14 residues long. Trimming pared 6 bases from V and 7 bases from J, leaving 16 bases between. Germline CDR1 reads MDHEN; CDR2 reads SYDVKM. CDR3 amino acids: CASSRPGPENEQFF. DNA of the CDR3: TGTGCCAGCAGCCGACCGGGACCTGAAAATGAGCAGTTCTTC.

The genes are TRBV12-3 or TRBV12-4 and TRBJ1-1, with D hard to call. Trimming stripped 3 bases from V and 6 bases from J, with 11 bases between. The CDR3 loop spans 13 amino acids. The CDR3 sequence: CASSFQAFSEAFF. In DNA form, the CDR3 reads TGTGCCAGCAGTTTCCAGGCCTTCTCTGAAGCTTTCTTT.

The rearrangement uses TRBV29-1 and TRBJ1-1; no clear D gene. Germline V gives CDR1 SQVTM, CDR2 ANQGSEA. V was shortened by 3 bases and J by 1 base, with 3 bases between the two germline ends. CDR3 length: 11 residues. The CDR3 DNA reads TGCAGCGTTGAGAAGAACACTGAAGCTTTCTTT. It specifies CSVEKNTEAFF.

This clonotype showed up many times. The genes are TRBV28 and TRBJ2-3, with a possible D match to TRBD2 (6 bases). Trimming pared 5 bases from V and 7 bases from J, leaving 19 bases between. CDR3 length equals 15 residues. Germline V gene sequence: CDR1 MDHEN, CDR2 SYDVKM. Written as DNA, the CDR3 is TGTGCCAGCAGTCCGGCGGGAAGAATTTCTAATACGCAGTATTTT. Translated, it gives CASSPAGRISNTQYF.

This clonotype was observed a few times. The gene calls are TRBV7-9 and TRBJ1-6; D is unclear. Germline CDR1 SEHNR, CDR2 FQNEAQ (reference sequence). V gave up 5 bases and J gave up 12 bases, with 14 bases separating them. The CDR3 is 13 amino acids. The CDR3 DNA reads TGTGCCAGCAGCCAGCTCAGTAGCGAACCCCTCCACTTT. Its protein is CASSQLSSEPLHF.

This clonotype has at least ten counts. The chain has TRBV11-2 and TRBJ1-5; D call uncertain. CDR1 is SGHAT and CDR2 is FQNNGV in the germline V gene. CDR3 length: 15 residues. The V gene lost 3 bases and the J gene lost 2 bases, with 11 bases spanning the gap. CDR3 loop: CASSFSGSGNQPQHF. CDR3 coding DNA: TGTGCCAGCAGCTTCAGCGGGAGCGGCAATCAGCCCCAGCATTTT.

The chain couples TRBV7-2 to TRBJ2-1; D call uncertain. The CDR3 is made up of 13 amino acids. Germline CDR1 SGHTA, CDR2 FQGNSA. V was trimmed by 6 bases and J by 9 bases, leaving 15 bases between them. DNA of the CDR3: TGTGCCAGCAGTCGAAGAGTAGGTGTTGAGCAGTTCTTC. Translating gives CASSRRVGVEQFF. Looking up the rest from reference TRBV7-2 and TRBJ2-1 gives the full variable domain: GAGVSQSPSNKVTEKGKDVELRCDPISGHTALYWYRQSLGQGLEFLIYFQGNSAPDKSGLPSDRFSAERTGGSVSTLTIQRTQQEDSAVYLCASSRRVGVEQFFGPGTRLTVL.

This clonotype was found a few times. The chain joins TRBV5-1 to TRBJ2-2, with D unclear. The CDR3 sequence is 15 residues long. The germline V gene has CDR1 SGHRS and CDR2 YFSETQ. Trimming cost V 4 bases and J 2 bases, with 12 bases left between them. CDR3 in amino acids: CASSPRGPNTGELFF. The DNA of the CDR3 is TGCGCCAGCAGCCCCAGAGGACCTAACACCGGGGAGCTGTTTTTT.

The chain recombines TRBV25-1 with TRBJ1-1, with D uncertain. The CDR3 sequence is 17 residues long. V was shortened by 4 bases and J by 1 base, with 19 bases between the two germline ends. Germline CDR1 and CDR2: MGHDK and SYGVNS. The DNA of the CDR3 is TGTGCCAGCAGTGCCAAACCAAAACAAGAAAAGAACACTGAAGCTTTCTTT. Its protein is CASSAKPKQEKNTEAFF.

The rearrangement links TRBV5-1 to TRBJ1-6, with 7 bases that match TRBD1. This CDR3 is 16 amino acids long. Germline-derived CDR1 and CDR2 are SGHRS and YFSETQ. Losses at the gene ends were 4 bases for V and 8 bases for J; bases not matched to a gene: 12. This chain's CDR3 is CASSPAGTVDDSPLHF. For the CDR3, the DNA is TGCGCCAGCAGCCCGGCGGGGACAGTTGATGATTCACCCCTCCACTTT.

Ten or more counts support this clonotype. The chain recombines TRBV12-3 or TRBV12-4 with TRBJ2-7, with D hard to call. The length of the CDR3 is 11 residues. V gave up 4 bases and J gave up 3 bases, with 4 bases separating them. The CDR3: CASSSYYEQYF. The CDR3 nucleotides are TGTGCCAGCAGTTCCTACTACGAGCAGTACTTC.

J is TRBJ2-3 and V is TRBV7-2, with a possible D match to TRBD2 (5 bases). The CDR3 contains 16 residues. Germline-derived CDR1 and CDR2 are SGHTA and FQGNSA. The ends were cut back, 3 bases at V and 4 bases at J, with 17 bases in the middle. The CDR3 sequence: CASSFLEGGLSDTQYF. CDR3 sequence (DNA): TGTGCCAGCAGCTTTCTAGAGGGCGGGCTGTCAGATACGCAGTATTTT.

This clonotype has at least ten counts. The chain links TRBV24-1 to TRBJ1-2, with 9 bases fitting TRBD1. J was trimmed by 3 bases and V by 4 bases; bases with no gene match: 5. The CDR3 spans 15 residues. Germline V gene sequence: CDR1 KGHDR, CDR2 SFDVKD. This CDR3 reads CATSEGTGPYYGYTF. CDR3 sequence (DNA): TGTGCCACCAGTGAGGGGACAGGGCCCTACTATGGCTACACCTTC.